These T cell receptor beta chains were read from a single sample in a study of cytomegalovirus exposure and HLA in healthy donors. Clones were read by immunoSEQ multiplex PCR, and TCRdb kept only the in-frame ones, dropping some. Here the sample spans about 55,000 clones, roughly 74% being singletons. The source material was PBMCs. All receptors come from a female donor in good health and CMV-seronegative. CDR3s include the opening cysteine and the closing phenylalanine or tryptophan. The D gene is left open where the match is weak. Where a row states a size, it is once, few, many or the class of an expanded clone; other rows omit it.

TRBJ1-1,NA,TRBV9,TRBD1,CASSVEGQGRTEAFF,TGTGCCAGCAGCGTAGAAGGACAGGGGAGGACTGAAGCTTTCTTT
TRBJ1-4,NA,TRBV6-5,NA,CASRPGDSPNEKLFF,TGTGCCAGCAGACCCGGAGACAGCCCAAATGAAAAACTGTTTTTT
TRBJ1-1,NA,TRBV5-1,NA,CASRLRRQASEAFF,TGCGCCAGCAGATTGAGACGTCAGGCCTCTGAAGCTTTCTTT
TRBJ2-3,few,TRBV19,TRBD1,CATRGTGTDTQYF,TGTGCCACCCGTGGGACAGGCACAGATACGCAGTATTTT
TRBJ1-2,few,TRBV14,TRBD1,CASSPLGGQGFFRGYTF,TGTGCCAGCAGCCCCTTGGGGGGACAGGGGTTCTTTAGGGGCTACACCTTC
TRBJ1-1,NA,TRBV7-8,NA,CASSAQQNTEAFF,TGTGCCAGCAGCGCCCAACAGAACACTGAAGCTTTCTTT
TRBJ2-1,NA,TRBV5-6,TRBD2,CASSPGLVINEQFF,TGTGCCAGCAGCCCCGGACTAGTTATCAATGAGCAGTTCTTC
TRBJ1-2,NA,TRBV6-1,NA,CASSEAKARDGYGYTF,TGTGCCAGCAGTGAAGCAAAAGCCAGGGATGGATATGGCTACACCTTC
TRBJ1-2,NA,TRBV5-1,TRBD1,CASSTGQGDYGYTF,TGCGCCAGCAGCACGGGACAGGGGGACTATGGCTACACCTTC
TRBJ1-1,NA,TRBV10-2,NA,CASSDEVGNTEAFF,TGCGCCAGCAGTGACGAGGTTGGGAACACTGAAGCTTTCTTT
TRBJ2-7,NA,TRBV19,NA,CASSMRDISYEQYF,TGTGCCAGTAGTATGAGGGACATCAGCTACGAGCAGTACTTC
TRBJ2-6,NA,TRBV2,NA,CASSNPLRGANVLTF,TGTGCCAGCAGTAACCCTTTGCGGGGGGCCAACGTCCTGACTTTC
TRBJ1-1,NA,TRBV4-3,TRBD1,CASSAGGADTEAFF,TGCGCCAGCAGCGCAGGGGGTGCCGACACTGAAGCTTTCTTT
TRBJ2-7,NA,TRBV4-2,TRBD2,CASSQDGRGAYEQYF,TGTGCCAGCAGCCAAGATGGGCGGGGGGCATACGAGCAGTACTTC
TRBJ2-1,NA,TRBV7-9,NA,CASSLGVAGRHNEQFF,TGTGCCAGCAGCTTAGGGGTCGCAGGTCGCCACAATGAGCAGTTCTTC
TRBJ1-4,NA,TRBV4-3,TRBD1,CASSHGTGEEKLFF,TGCGCCAGCAGCCATGGGACAGGAGAAGAAAAACTGTTTTTT
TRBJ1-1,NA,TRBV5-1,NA,CASSKLGVNTEAFF,TGCGCCAGCAGCAAACTCGGGGTGAACACTGAAGCTTTCTTT
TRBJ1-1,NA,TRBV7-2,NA,CASSLISFPTEAFF,TGTGCCAGCAGCTTAATCAGTTTTCCCACTGAAGCTTTCTTT
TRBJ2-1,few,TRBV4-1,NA,CASSQDSDGGRSRNEQFF,TGCGCCAGCAGCCAAGATTCCGACGGTGGGAGGAGTAGGAATGAGCAGTTCTTC
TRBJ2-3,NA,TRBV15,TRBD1,CASGATGGPTDTQYF,TGTGCCTCCGGCGCGACAGGGGGTCCCACAGATACGCAGTATTTT
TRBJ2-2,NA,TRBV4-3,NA,CASSQGGVTTGELFF,TGCGCCAGCAGCCAAGGGGGAGTGACCACCGGGGAGCTGTTTTTT
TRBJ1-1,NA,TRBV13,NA,CASSPRRGTEAFF,TGTGCCAGCAGCCCCCGACGGGGCACTGAAGCTTTCTTT
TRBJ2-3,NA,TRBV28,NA,CASQALDTQYF,TGTGCCAGCCAAGCCCTGGATACGCAGTATTTT
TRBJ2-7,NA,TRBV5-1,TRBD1,CASSLGGTGASYEQYF,TGCGCCAGCAGCTTGGGGGGGACAGGGGCGAGCTACGAGCAGTACTTC
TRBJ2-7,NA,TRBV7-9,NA,CASSPTGPYEQYF,TGTGCCAGCAGCCCGACAGGTCCCTACGAGCAGTACTTC
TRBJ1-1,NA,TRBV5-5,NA,CASSPRGYTEAFF,TGTGCCAGCAGCCCACGCGGGTACACTGAAGCTTTCTTT
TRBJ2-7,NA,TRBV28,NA,CASGQIKYEQYF,TGTGCCAGCGGTCAGATCAAGTACGAGCAGTACTTC
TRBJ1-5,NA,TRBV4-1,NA,CASSQGFVGVGNQPQHF,TGCGCCAGCAGCCAAGGGTTTGTAGGGGTGGGCAATCAGCCCCAGCATTTT
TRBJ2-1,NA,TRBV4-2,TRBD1,CASSQDQGAPNNEQFF,TGTGCCAGCAGCCAAGATCAGGGGGCGCCTAACAATGAGCAGTTCTTC